This record concerns one T cell receptor (beta chain) sequence. The antigen remains unidentified. This sample stems from a study of metastatic and nonmetastatic thyroid tumors. Authors' data handling: It was from CDR3 differences across clinicopathological groups that a distant-metastasis classifier for papillary thyroid cancer was built. TCRdb reanalyzed the PCR reads with MiXCR. These V and J calls are TCRdb output, not the study's own analysis. The sample lists 22,000 or so clones; under 25% were seen once. Patients were all untreated before their thyroid surgery. The study, taken as a whole, reports: The reported finding was significantly higher TCR beta diversity in malignant thyroid tumors relative to benign nodules, in blood and tumor.

V gave up 1 base and J gave up 3 bases, with 9 bases separating them. This CDR3 region has 14 residues. The germline CDR1 and CDR2 sequences are SNHLY and FYNNEI. The origin of this receptor is a female donor with papillary thyroid cancer or a benign thyroid nodule (not recorded which). Some clones in this sample may be carry-over from other donors' samples. J is TRBJ1-1 and V is TRBV2; D is uncertain. Sequencing was carried out using tumor tissue. CDR3 DNA: TGTGCCAGCAGTGAAGAGACGGATTACACTGAAGCTTTCTTT. Its translation: CASSEETDYTEAFF.